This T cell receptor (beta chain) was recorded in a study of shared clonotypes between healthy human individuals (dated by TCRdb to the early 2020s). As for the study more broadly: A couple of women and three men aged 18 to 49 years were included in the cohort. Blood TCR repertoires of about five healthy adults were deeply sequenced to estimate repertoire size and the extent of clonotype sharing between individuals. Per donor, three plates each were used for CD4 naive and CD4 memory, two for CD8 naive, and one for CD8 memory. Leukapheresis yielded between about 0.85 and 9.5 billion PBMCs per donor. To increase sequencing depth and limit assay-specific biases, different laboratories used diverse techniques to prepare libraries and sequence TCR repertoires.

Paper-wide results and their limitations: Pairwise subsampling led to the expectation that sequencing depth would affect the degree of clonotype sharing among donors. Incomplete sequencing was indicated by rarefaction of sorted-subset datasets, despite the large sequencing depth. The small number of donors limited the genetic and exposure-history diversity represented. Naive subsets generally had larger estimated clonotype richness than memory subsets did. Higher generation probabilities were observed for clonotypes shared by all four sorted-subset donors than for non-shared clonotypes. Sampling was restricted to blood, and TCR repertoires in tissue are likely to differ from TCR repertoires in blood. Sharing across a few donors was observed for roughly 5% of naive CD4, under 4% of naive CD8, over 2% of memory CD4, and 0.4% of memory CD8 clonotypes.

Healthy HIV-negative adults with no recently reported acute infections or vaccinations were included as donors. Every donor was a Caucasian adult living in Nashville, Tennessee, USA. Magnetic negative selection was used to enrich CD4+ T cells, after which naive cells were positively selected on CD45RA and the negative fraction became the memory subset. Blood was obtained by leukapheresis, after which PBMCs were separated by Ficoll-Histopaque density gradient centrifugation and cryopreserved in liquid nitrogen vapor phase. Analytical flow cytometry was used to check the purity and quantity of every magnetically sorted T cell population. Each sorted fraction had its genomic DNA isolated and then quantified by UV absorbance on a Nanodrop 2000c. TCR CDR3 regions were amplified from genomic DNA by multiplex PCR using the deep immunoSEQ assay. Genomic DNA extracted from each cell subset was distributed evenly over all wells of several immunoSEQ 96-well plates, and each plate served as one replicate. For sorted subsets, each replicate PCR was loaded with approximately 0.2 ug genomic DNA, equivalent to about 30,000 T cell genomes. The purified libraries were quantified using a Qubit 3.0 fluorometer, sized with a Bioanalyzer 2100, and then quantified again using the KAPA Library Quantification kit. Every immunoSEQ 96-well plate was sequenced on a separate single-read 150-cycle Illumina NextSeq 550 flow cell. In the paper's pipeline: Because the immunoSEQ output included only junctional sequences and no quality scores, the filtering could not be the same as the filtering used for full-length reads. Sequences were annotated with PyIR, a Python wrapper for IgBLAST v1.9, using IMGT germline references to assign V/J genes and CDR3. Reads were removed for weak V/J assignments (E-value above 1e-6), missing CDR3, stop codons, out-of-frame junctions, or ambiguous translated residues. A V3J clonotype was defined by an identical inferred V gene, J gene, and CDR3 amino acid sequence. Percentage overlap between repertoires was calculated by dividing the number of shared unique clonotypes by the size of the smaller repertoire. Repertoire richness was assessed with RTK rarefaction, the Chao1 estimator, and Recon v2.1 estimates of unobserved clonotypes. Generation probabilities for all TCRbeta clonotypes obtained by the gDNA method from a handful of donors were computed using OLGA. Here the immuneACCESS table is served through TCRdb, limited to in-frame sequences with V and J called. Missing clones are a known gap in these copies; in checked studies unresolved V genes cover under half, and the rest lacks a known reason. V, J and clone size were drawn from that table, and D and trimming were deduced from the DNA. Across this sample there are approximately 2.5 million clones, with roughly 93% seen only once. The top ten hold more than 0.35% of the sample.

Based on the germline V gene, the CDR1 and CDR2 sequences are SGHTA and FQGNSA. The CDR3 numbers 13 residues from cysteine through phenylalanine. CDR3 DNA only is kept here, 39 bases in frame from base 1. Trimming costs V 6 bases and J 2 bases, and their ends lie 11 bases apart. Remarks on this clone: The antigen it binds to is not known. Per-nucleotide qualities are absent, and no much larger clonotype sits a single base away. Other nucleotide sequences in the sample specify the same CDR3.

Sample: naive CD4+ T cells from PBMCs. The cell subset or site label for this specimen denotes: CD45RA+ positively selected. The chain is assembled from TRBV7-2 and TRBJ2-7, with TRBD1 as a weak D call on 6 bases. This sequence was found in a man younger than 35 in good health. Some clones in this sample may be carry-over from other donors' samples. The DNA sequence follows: TGTGCCAGCAGTTCGGGACAAACCTACGAGCAGTACTTC. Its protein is CASSSGQTYEQYF.